A single sample gave rise to the 28 T cell receptor beta chains below, sequenced in a study of PD-1 and CTLA-4 blockade in melanoma. Using immunoSEQ multiplex PCR, the repertoire was profiled, and TCRdb retains in-frame clones only, with some absent. The repertoire holds 25,000 to 40,000 clones, with roughly nine tenths as singletons. The specimen comprised CD8+ T cells from peripheral blood, sampled from a patient given anti-PD-1 treatment. The receptors here all came from a human donor with melanoma.

The rearrangement uses TRBV21-1 and TRBJ1-1; the DNA was not used to check the table's D call, TRBD1. TRBV21-1 is designated a pseudogene. This CDR3 has 15 amino acids. The CDR3 DNA sequence: TGTGCCAGCAGCAGGGAACCAGGGATGAACACTGAAGCTTTCTTT. It codes for CASSREPGMNTEAFF.

This clone occurred a few times. This chain joins TRBV5-1 and TRBJ2-7; weak D call: TRBD1 (6 bases). The germline gives CDR1 SGHRS, CDR2 YFSETQ. Trimming stripped 5 bases from V and 3 bases from J, with 12 bases between. The CDR3 has 13 amino acids. In nucleotides, the CDR3 is TGCGCCAGCAGACCGACAGGCCGCTACGAGCAGTACTTC. This gives the protein CASRPTGRYEQYF.

The genes are TRBV3-1 (or the pseudogene TRBV3-2) and TRBJ2-7; no definite D call. The V gene's germline CDR1 is LGHDT and CDR2 YNNKEL (reference sequence). The CDR3 runs 13 residues. V was cut by 4 bases and J by 2 bases, with 9 bases left in between. The CDR3 protein is CASSLETAYEQYF. CDR3 sequence (DNA): TGTGCCAGCAGCCTCGAGACCGCCTACGAGCAGTACTTC.

This clone was recorded only once. Sequence at one end of the junction differs from germline and may be a read error. V and J are TRBV7-9 and TRBJ2-7; 9 bases fit TRBD2. Germline V gene data show CDR1 as SEHNR and CDR2 as FQNEAQ (reference sequence). The CDR3 is made up of 15 amino acids. This CDR3 reads CASSASGTSSHEQYF. DNA of the CDR3: TGTGCCAGCAGCGCGTCCGGGACTAGCTCCCACGAGCAGTACTTC. Full variable domain (missing parts from reference TRBV7-9 and TRBJ2-7): DTGVSQNPRHKITKRGQNVTFRCDPISEHNRLYWYRQTLGQGPEFLTYFQNEAQLEKSRLLSDRFSAERPKGSFSTLEIQRTEQGDSAMYLCASSASGTSSHEQYFGPGTRLTVT.

This chain links TRBV7-6 with TRBJ2-6; tentative D call: TRBD1 (6 bases). This CDR3 comprises 16 residues. V lost 5 bases, J lost 0 bases, and 11 bases lay in between. Germline V gene lookup returns CDR1 SGHVS and CDR2 FNYEAQ. The CDR3 DNA reads as TGTGCCAGCAGCCGGAGGACAGTCTCTGGGGCCAACGTCCTGACTTTC. Protein sequence: CASSRRTVSGANVLTF.

This clone has only one observation. The genes are TRBV28 and TRBJ2-7, with 7 bases fitting TRBD1. J gave up 5 bases and V 4 bases, and 8 bases lay outside the gene matches. The germline CDR1 and CDR2 sequences are MDHEN and SYDVKM. This CDR3 comprises 14 residues. In nucleotides, the CDR3 is TGTGCCAGCAGTTCCGGACAGGCTAAGGACGAGCAGTACTTC. Translating gives CASSSGQAKDEQYF.

CDR3 amino acids: CASSPETGFYEQYF. For the CDR3, the DNA is TGTGCCAGCAGCCCGGAGACAGGGTTCTACGAGCAGTACTTC. V usage is TRBV6-5 and J usage is TRBJ2-7, with TRBD1 matching 7 bases. Germline values: CDR1 MNHEY, CDR2 SVGAGI. With 6 bases clipped from V and 3 bases from J, the junction kept 8 bases outside the gene matches. The CDR3 extends over 14 amino acids.

The chain uses TRBV2 and TRBJ1-2; a weak D match, TRBD1 (5 bases). In germline, CDR1 is SNHLY, CDR2 FYNNEI. V lost 8 bases, J lost 6 bases, and 13 bases lay in between. This CDR3 comprises 12 residues. The CDR3 region is CASFPGGNGYTF. The CDR3 DNA sequence: TGTGCCAGCTTCCCTGGGGGAAATGGCTACACCTTC.

The chain is built from TRBV6-5 and TRBJ1-2; D possibly corresponds to TRBD1 (5 bases). Per germline, CDR1 MNHEY and CDR2 SVGAGI. This CDR3 spans 15 amino acids. V lost 2 bases to trimming and J lost 4 bases, with 14 bases between them. The DNA of the CDR3 is TGTGCCAGCAGTTACGGGGAGGGGCTGGGCTATGGCTACACCTTC. It specifies CASSYGEGLGYGYTF.

The V call is TRBV25-1, the J call TRBJ1-6, with 7 bases identical to TRBD1. Germline values: CDR1 MGHDK, CDR2 SYGVNS. The CDR3 has 15 amino acids. After removal of 1 base from V and 9 bases from J, the junction contained 6 bases not matched to a gene. CDR3 in amino acids: CASSESAGGGSPLHF. The CDR3 region has the DNA TGTGCCAGCAGTGAATCGGCAGGGGGGGGTTCACCCCTCCACTTT.

In DNA form, the CDR3 reads TGCAGCGTTGAAGATCGCGGGGAATACGGGGGCATGAACACTGAAGCTTTCTTT. It is translated as CSVEDRGEYGGMNTEAFF. V usage is TRBV29-1 and J usage is TRBJ1-1, with a tentative D call TRBD1 (6 bases). The V end was cut by 0 bases, the J end by 0 bases, with 20 bases between. Germline-derived CDR1 and CDR2 are SQVTM and ANQGSEA. CDR3 length equals 18 residues.

The chain links TRBV2 to TRBJ2-7; TRBD2 agrees at 7 bases. In germline, CDR1 is SNHLY, CDR2 FYNNEI. V lost 5 bases and J lost 0; bases outside the gene matches: 4. The CDR3 is made up of 14 amino acids. The CDR3 sequence: CASSYRDYSYEQYF. The CDR3 DNA reads as TGTGCCAGCAGTTACCGGGACTACTCCTACGAGCAGTACTTC.

The chain uses TRBV11-1 and TRBJ2-5, with D perhaps TRBD2 (6 bases). CDR1 and CDR2 (germline): SGHAT, FQDESV (reference sequence). Deletions cut 4 bases from V and 7 bases from J, with 16 bases between. This CDR3 contains 14 residues. The CDR3 sequence is CASSSGTEGGTQYF. The CDR3 bases are TGTGCCAGCAGCTCCGGGACTGAGGGAGGGACCCAGTACTTC.

This rearrangement joins TRBV18 to TRBJ2-1; 10 nucleotides match TRBD1. After removal of 2 bases from V and 7 bases from J, the junction contained 8 bases not matched to a gene. CDR1 and CDR2 from the germline V gene are KGHSH and LQKENI. This CDR3 has 16 amino acids. As DNA, the CDR3 is TGTGCCAGCTCACCAACCGGGACAGGGGATTGGAATGAGCAGTTCTTC. Residues: CASSPTGTGDWNEQFF.

The chain carries TRBV6-5 and TRBJ1-1, with D possibly being TRBD1 (5 bases). The CDR3 sequence is 14 residues long. V was cut by 5 bases and J by 3 bases, with 13 bases left in between. Germline CDR1 and CDR2: MNHEY and SVGAGI. CDR3 in amino acids: CASSPWIGDTEAFF. The CDR3, as DNA: TGTGCCAGCAGTCCGTGGATAGGGGACACTGAAGCTTTCTTT.

V usage is TRBV29-1 and J usage is TRBJ1-2, with 8 bases lining up with TRBD1. V lost 6 bases, J lost 8 bases, and 5 bases stayed unmatched. Per the germline V gene, CDR1 is SQVTM and CDR2 is ANQGSEA. The CDR3 spans 11 residues. The CDR3 DNA sequence: TGCAGCGTACCACAGGGGGGGGGCTACACCTTC. As protein: CSVPQGGGYTF. The full variable domain, completed using reference TRBV29-1 and TRBJ1-2, is SAVISQKPSRDICQRGTSLTIQCQVDSQVTMMFWYRQQPGQSLTLIATANQGSEATYESGFVIDKFPISRPNLTFSTLTVSNMSPEDSSIYLCSVPQGGGYTFGSGTRLTVV.

The gene calls are TRBV28 and TRBJ2-3; TRBD2 agrees at 11 bases. The V gene end was trimmed by 3 bases and the J gene end by 2 bases; junction bases not matched to a gene: 4. The germline CDR1 and CDR2 sequences are MDHEN and SYDVKM. This CDR3 is 16 amino acids long. The CDR3 nucleotides read TGTGCCAGCAGTTTGGGGACTAGCGGCTACACAGATACGCAGTATTTT. Translating it yields CASSLGTSGYTDTQYF.

The chain is built from TRBV13 and TRBJ2-7; 8 nucleotides align to TRBD1. Looked up from germline, CDR1 is PRHDT and CDR2 is FYEKMQ (reference sequence). V lost 5 bases and J lost 3; bases outside the gene matches: 6. The CDR3 extends over 14 amino acids. This CDR3 is CASSPRQGNYEQYF. CDR3 nucleotide sequence: TGTGCCAGCAGCCCTCGACAGGGGAACTACGAGCAGTACTTC.

The V and J genes are TRBV4-2 and TRBJ2-7, with TRBD2 identical over 10 bases. CDR3 length: 16 amino acids. Germline V gene lookup returns CDR1 LGHNA and CDR2 YNFKEQ. V trimming: 0 bases; J trimming: 4 bases; junction bases outside the gene matches: 6. The CDR3 here is CASSQDLETSGYEQYF. CDR3 nucleotides: TGTGCCAGCAGCCAAGATCTGGAGACTAGCGGGTACGAGCAGTACTTC.

This chain joins TRBV11-2 and TRBJ2-7; no clear D gene. Looked up from germline, CDR1 is SGHAT and CDR2 is FQNNGV. This CDR3 has 12 residues. Trimming left V 7 bases short and J 6 bases short, with 13 bases between. This CDR3 is CASTDNTLEQYF. The CDR3 coding sequence is TGTGCCAGCACCGACAATACCCTCGAGCAGTACTTC.

The chain combines TRBV19 with TRBJ1-1; 8 nucleotides align to TRBD1. CDR3 length equals 14 residues. Per germline, CDR1 LNHDA and CDR2 SQIVND (reference sequence). The CDR3 sequence is CAIGQGNGMTEAFF. For the CDR3, the DNA is TGTGCGATAGGACAGGGAAACGGTATGACTGAAGCTTTCTTT.

V and J are TRBV6-1 and TRBJ2-5; no clear D. Trimming stripped 3 bases from V and 0 bases from J, with 11 bases between. The CDR3 totals 15 residues. The V gene's germline CDR1 is MNHNS and CDR2 SASEGT. The CDR3 coding sequence is TGTGCCAGCAGTGATCCAGCTTTATACCAAGAGACCCAGTACTTC. As protein: CASSDPALYQETQYF.

The chain is built from TRBV28 and TRBJ2-1, with 12 bases fitting TRBD2. The trim removed 6 bases at V and 5 bases at J, leaving 8 bases unmatched. The CDR3 totals 16 residues. CDR1 is MDHEN and CDR2 is SYDVKM in the germline V gene. DNA of the CDR3: TGTGCCAGCAGGACTAACCCTAGCGGGGGGGACAATGAGCAGTTCTTC. Its translation: CASRTNPSGGDNEQFF.

The genes are TRBV7-6 and TRBJ2-6; D unresolved. Germline CDR1 is SGHVS and CDR2 is FNYEAQ. The V end lost 7 bases, the J end lost 2 bases, and 18 bases lay between the germline ends. This CDR3 spans 17 amino acids. In DNA form, the CDR3 reads TGTGCCAGCACCCCGGAACCCTTGGCAGCTGGGGCCAACGTCCTGACTTTC. This gives the protein CASTPEPLAAGANVLTF.

The chain joins TRBV5-6 to TRBJ2-1, with D hard to call. This CDR3 spans 15 amino acids. Germline CDR1 and CDR2: SGHDT and YYEEEE. V dropped 0 bases and J dropped 0 bases, with 7 bases sitting between them. CDR3 nucleotide sequence: TGTGCCAGCAGCTTGGGCCCGAGCTCCTACAATGAGCAGTTCTTC. This gives the protein CASSLGPSSYNEQFF.

V and J are TRBV3-1 (or the pseudogene TRBV3-2) and TRBJ1-4; D is unclear. The CDR3 sequence is 13 residues long. Trimming stripped 4 bases from V and 4 bases from J, with 7 bases between. Germline values: CDR1 LGHDT, CDR2 YNNKEL (reference sequence). This chain's CDR3 is CASSPWVNEKLFF. CDR3 in DNA: TGTGCCAGCAGCCCTTGGGTTAATGAAAAACTGTTTTTT.

The chain uses TRBV7-2 and TRBJ1-1; maybe TRBD1 (5 bases). Germline-derived CDR1 and CDR2 are SGHTA and FQGNSA. V lost 3 bases and J 7 bases, leaving 15 bases between the germline ends. The CDR3 spans 14 residues. This CDR3 reads CASSFLQLGDEAFF. The CDR3 DNA follows: TGTGCCAGCAGCTTCCTCCAGTTGGGGGATGAAGCTTTCTTT.

This chain joins TRBV7-9 and TRBJ1-1, with 9 bases identical to TRBD1. The germline gives CDR1 SEHNR, CDR2 FQNEAQ (reference sequence). Losses at the gene ends were 5 bases for V and 1 base for J; bases not matched to a gene: 8. This CDR3 spans 16 amino acids. The chain's CDR3 is CASSPPLGQGNTEAFF. The DNA for the CDR3 is TGTGCCAGCAGCCCCCCTTTGGGACAGGGGAACACTGAAGCTTTCTTT.